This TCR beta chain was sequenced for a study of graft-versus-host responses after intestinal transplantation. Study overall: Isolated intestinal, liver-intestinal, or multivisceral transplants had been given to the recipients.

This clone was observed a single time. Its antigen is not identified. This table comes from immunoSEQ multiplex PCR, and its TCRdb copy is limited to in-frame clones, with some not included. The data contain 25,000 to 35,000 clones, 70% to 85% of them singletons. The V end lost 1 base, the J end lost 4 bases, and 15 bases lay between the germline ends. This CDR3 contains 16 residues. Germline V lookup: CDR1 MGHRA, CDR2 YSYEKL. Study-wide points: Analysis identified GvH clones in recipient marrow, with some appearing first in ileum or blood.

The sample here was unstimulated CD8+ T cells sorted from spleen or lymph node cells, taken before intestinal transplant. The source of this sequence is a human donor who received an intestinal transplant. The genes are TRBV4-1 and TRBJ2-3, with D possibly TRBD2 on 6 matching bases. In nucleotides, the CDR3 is TGCGCCAGCAGCCAAGTCTCCGCGGGGATACCAGATACGCAGTATTTT. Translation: CASSQVSAGIPDTQYF.